Described below is a single TCR beta chain sequence and its context. The sample belongs to a study of blood T cell repertoires in COVID-19. Overall study: Sites across the United States, Italy and Spain contributed samples from acute and convalescent COVID-19.

As processed by the authors: How many nucleated cells were present was estimated from reference gene primer amplification. TCRdb's table, derived via immunoSEQ multiplex PCR, lists solely in-frame clones and lacks some. V, J and clone size are those of that table, while D and trimming were read from the DNA. The sample consists of 68,000 or so clones, about 91% of them appearing once. Enrolment of Seattle patients took place during active infection, and they were followed longitudinally. This CDR3 contains 12 residues. Per germline, CDR1 SEHNR and CDR2 FQNEAQ (reference sequence). The germline V and J ends were trimmed by 5 bases and 10 bases, with 12 bases remaining between them.

Sequenced input: peripheral blood. J is TRBJ2-4 and V is TRBV7-9; tentatively, D is TRBD1 (5 bases). The receptor was isolated from a man aged 35 to 55 with COVID-19, enrolled during active disease. In DNA form, the CDR3 reads TGTGCCAGCAGCCCAGACAGCGCTATTCAGTACTTC. It specifies CASSPDSAIQYF.